This T cell receptor (beta chain) is drawn from a study of T cells in Graves' hyperthyroidism and ophthalmopathy. Study-level results: The model made its ophthalmopathy prediction, and onset followed a median approximately 6 months later. Researchers report that a 13 V-J model separated ophthalmopathy from stable hyperthyroidism.

It was RNA transcripts that yielded the amplified TCR beta CDR3 regions. First-round RT-PCR with HTBI primers amplified the TCR CDR3 region. Using its own MiXCR run on the multiplex PCR reads, TCRdb lists one record per CDR3 protein. The sample holds about 580,000 distinct CDR3 sequences; around 46% are singletons and the top ten take about 7.8%. Hyperthyroidism patients were newly diagnosed, had disease duration under 2 months, and were aged 18 to 65 years. On the basis of clinical symptoms, serum thyroxine and TRAb, thyroid ultrasound and orbital computed tomography, diagnoses were made. Trimming cost V 0 bases and J 3 bases, with 12 bases left between them. The CDR3 totals 14 residues. CDR1 and CDR2 from the germline V gene are DFQATT and SNEGSKA (reference sequence). To note about this clonotype: What it binds is not known.

This chain uses TRBV20-1 with TRBJ2-7; D is unresolved. The sequence was obtained from a woman younger than 35 with Graves' hyperthyroidism. Sequencing input: peripheral blood or thyroid tissue (not recorded which). CDR3 DNA sequence: TGCAGTGCTAGAGACCGAGCCGACGGCTACGAGCAGTACTTC. Protein sequence: CSARDRADGYEQYF.